This T cell receptor beta chain is from a study of blood T cells in healthy people across ages. The CDR3 runs 12 residues. Trimming shortened V by 6 bases and J by 4 bases, and 12 bases separated the two germline ends. The germline V gene encodes CDR1 DFQATT and CDR2 SNEGSKA (reference sequence). This clonotype was picked up a small number of times. Primers used in a second PCR of about 6 to 12 cycles were a sample-barcoded 5' primer and a J-beta primer mix. TCRdb reprocessed the 5' RACE reads via MiXCR and lists one record per CDR3 protein. This repertoire shows some 1.6 million distinct CDR3 sequences, roughly a third found once; its top ten account for approximately 10%.

The chain uses TRBV20-1 and TRBJ1-1; a weak D match, TRBD1 (5 bases). This TCR came from a woman aged 30 to 39 in good health. Sequencing was carried out using blood. The DNA of the CDR3 is TGCAGTGCCCCAGGGTTAGGCACTGAAGCTTTCTTT. It yields the protein CSAPGLGTEAFF.